This TCR beta chain was captured by sequencing in a study of control samples from healthy donors and cancer patients. Produced via immunoSEQ multiplex PCR; TCRdb's table is partial and in-frame only. The sample has approximately 160,000 clones; approximately 94% are singletons. Germline V gene data show CDR1 as SGHTA and CDR2 as FQGNSA. The CDR3 sequence is 17 residues long. V shed 0 bases and J 6 bases; nucleotides not matched to a gene: 7. The sequenced sample was blood. The TCR was taken from a woman younger than 35 in good health. V and J are TRBV7-2 and TRBJ2-1, with 11 bases aligning to TRBD2. The CDR3 protein is CASSLAVGSGGANEQFF. CDR3 coding DNA: TGTGCCAGCAGCTTAGCGGTCGGTAGCGGGGGGGCCAATGAGCAGTTCTTC.